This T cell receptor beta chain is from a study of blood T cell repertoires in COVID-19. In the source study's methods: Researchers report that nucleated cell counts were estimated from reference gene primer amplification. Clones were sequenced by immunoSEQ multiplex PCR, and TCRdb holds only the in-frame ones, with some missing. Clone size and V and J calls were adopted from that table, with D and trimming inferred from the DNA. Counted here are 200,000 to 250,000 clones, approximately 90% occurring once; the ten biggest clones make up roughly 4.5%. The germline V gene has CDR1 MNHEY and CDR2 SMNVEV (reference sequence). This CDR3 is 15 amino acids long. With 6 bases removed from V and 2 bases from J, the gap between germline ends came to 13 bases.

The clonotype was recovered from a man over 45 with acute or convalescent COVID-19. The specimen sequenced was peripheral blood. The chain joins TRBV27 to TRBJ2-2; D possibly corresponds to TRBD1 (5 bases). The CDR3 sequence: CASRPLDRNTGELFF. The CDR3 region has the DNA TGTGCCAGCAGACCCCTCGACAGAAACACCGGGGAGCTGTTTTTT.